Sequencing of this T cell receptor (beta chain) was carried out in a study of identical twins. TCRdb reprocessed the 5' RACE reads with MiXCR, giving one entry per CDR3 protein. The top ten clones hold around 0.48% of a sample with around 550,000 distinct CDR3 sequences, about 15% of them seen once. The germline V gene encodes CDR1 SGHRS and CDR2 YFSETQ. This CDR3 is built from 15 residues. V was shortened by 6 bases and J by 3 bases, with 15 bases between the two germline ends. These records were also assigned to another study, of yellow fever vaccine responses in identical twins.

The sequence came from a woman under 30 in good health. Material: CD4+ T cells sorted from blood. The chain couples TRBV5-1 to TRBJ2-2; possible D gene TRBD2, 6 bases. The CDR3 here is CASTFGGRDTGELFF. Here the CDR3 DNA reads TGCGCCAGCACCTTCGGGGGTCGAGACACCGGGGAGCTGTTTTTT.